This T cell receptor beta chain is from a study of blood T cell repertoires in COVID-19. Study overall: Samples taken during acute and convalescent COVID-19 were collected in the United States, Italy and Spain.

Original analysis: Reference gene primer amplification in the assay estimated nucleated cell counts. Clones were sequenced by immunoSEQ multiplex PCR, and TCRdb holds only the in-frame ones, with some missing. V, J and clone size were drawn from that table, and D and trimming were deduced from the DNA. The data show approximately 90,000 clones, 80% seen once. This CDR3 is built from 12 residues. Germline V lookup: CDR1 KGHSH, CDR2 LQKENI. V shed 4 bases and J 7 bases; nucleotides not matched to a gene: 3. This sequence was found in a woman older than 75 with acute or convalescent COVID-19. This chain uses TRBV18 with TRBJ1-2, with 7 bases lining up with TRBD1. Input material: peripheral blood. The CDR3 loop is CASSRQGAGYTF. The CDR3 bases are TGTGCCAGCTCACGACAGGGTGCTGGCTACACCTTC.